This is a list of T cell receptor beta chains from one sample in a study of radiation and T cells in renal cell carcinoma. The method was immunoSEQ multiplex PCR; TCRdb's version includes in-frame clones alone and lacks a portion of them. The sample comprises roughly 130,000 clones, 88% of which are singletons, and 5.8% rests with the top ten. Source: blood, taken from a patient whose treatment included radiotherapy and nephrectomy. The receptor source for this set is a woman in her 70s with renal cell carcinoma. The CDR3 runs from the conserved cysteine through the conserved F or W.

V	J	CDR3
TRBV19	TRBJ2-7	CASSRGYEQYF
TRBV10-2	TRBJ2-7	CASKRGASYEQYF
TRBV29-1	TRBJ1-6	CSVAGTENSPLHF
TRBV15	TRBJ1-2	CATSKAGIYGYTF
TRBV7-2	TRBJ2-7	CASSRTSGGSYEQYF
TRBV5-1	TRBJ2-7	CASSLSGSSYEQYF
TRBV27	TRBJ2-1	CASQGLLGNEQFF
TRBV11-2	TRBJ2-2	CASSLGTSRGDTGELFF
TRBV7-9	TRBJ1-5	CASSFGQGVNQPQHF
TRBV9	TRBJ2-7	CASSVFRDSYHEQYF
TRBV27	TRBJ1-6	CASSSTRGSPLHF
TRBV5-8	TRBJ1-6	CASSALSYNSPLHF
TRBV13	TRBJ2-1	CASSLVLAGYNEQFF
TRBV5-4	TRBJ1-2	CASRPGTGGLHYGYTF
TRBV7-9	TRBJ1-3	CASSLEGIGNTIYF
TRBV30	TRBJ1-2	CAWSGPGRGGYGYTF
TRBV6-1	TRBJ2-7	CASGKTYEQYF
TRBV30	TRBJ2-7	CAWKGGQGYEQYF
TRBV11-3	TRBJ2-2	CASSVAGPGELFF
TRBV6-6	TRBJ2-7	CASSYLSGTVFYEQYF
TRBV11-2	TRBJ1-2	CASRPLNPLVGGYTF
TRBV19	TRBJ1-6	CASRMGGAANSPLHF
TRBV11-1	TRBJ2-7	CASSFVQGVMYEQYF
TRBV30	TRBJ1-4	CAWSTGQSTNEKLFF
TRBV19	TRBJ1-5	CASTIGGNNQPQHF
TRBV9	TRBJ2-2	CASSVEPNTGELFF
TRBV28	TRBJ2-1	CASSRGTGQFF
TRBV6-5	.	CASSRPTSSEQYF
TRBV28	TRBJ1-2	CASSLWRQGYGYTF
TRBV27	TRBJ1-6	CASSSETGRPNSPLHF
TRBV7-2	TRBJ1-2	CASSAGTGAGGYTF
TRBV9	TRBJ1-3	CASSPNPDGNTIYF
TRBV27	TRBJ2-6	CASSPSTGGSGANVLTF
TRBV25-1	TRBJ1-1	CASSEVQGGNTEAFF
TRBV6-6	TRBJ1-1	CASSPFRDRDTEAFF
TRBV7-9	TRBJ1-1	CASSFQARAFF
TRBV19	TRBJ1-5	CASSPTTGTGNQPQHF
TRBV5-5	TRBJ2-1	CASSQNPYNEQFF
TRBV19	TRBJ2-2	CASSISAANTGELFF
TRBV27	TRBJ2-4	CASSLSRPGSRNIQYF
TRBV28	TRBJ1-5	CASSAPEGSNQPQHF
TRBV7-7	TRBJ2-2	CASSLTLANTGELFF
TRBV5-4	TRBJ2-2	CASSLRGKLTGELFF
TRBV5-1	TRBJ1-2	CASSLGQGAPGYTF
TRBV30	TRBJ2-3	CAWSVRGRGDTQYF
TRBV11-2	TRBJ1-4	CASSHMSGGTANEKLFF
TRBV19	TRBJ1-5	CASRTTGESNQPQHF
TRBV12-5	TRBJ1-3	CASGFCLIGRDFGNTIYF
TRBV7-9	TRBJ2-1	CASSARFRDSNYNEQFF
TRBV30	TRBJ1-6	CAWTLRASSGSPLHF
TRBV7-3	TRBJ1-1	CASRPEGARVAFF
TRBV7-8	TRBJ2-7	CASSPLNEQYF
TRBV5-6	TRBJ2-5	CASSPEGGEETQYF